This T cell receptor (beta chain) is drawn from a study of T cell clusters in autoimmune cytopenias. In terms of frequency, this clonotype is medium-sized. TRB was amplified by touch-down multiplex PCR, primer pools A and B combined. After re-calling the multiplex PCR reads, TCRdb lists one entry per CDR3 protein, DNA absent. The sample has about 6,500 distinct CDR3 sequences. TRB was amplified from roughly 270 ng of peripheral blood genomic DNA per sample. These same records also appear under a second study, on T cell repertoires in aging, cancer and after chemotherapy.

Sequencing input: peripheral blood. The sequence was collected from a human donor in good health.

CDR3 loop: CASSPSASGRDTQYF. The chain couples TRBV6-5 to TRBJ2-3; TCRdb's D call of TRBD2 is untestable without DNA. The germline gives CDR1 MNHEY, CDR2 SVGAGI. The CDR3 contains 15 residues.